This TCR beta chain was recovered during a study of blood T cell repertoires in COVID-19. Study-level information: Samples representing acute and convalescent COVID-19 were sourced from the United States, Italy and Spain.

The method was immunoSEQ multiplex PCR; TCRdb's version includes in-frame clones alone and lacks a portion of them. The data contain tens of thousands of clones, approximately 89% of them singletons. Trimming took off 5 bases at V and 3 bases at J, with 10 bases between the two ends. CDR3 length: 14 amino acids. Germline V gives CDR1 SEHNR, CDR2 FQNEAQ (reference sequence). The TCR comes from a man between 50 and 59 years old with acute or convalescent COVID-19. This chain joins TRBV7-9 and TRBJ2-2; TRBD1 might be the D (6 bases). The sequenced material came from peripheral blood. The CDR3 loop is CASSPWTDTGELFF. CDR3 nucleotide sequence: TGTGCCAGCAGCCCTTGGACAGACACCGGGGAGCTGTTTTTT.